The rows below give T cell receptor beta chains drawn from one sample of a study of OX40 agonist ivuxolimab in advanced cancers. Sequencing used immunoSEQ multiplex PCR; TCRdb keeps in-frame clones, though not all of them. The sample includes about 71,000 clones, roughly 84% seen only once; the top ten take around 0.73%. This specimen was CD4+ or CD8+ T cells sorted from blood, taken in a trial of the OX40 agonist ivuxolimab. The receptors come from an adult with an advanced solid tumor such as melanoma, head and neck, liver or kidney cancer. The CDR3 runs from the conserved cysteine through the conserved F or W. The D gene is left open where the match is weak. The size entry is marked missing in some rows and otherwise reads once, few, many or a size class.

d_call	v_call	clone_size	j_call	cdr3_aa	cdr3_nt
.	TRBV2	.	TRBJ2-2	CASRGGGELFF	TGTGCCAGCAGGGGTGGCGGGGAGCTGTTTTTT
.	TRBV28	.	TRBJ2-7	CASSSHRPTAEQYF	TGTGCCAGCAGTTCCCACCGGCCTACAGCAGAGCAGTACTTC
TRBD1	TRBV2	.	TRBJ1-2	CASSEAQGSYGYTF	TGTGCCAGCAGTGAAGCACAGGGGTCCTATGGCTACACCTTC
.	TRBV14	.	TRBJ1-2	CASSHDRNYGYTF	TGTGCCAGCAGCCATGACAGGAACTATGGCTACACCTTC
.	TRBV9	.	TRBJ1-2	CASSVADEGLRGYTF	TGTGCCAGCAGCGTAGCTGACGAGGGTTTAAGAGGCTACACCTTC
.	TRBV6-5	few	TRBJ1-1	CASSKEKMNTEAFF	TGTGCCAGCAGTAAGGAAAAGATGAACACTGAAGCTTTCTTT
TRBD1	TRBV29-1	.	TRBJ2-5	CSVATGAQTQYF	TGCAGCGTGGCCACAGGGGCCCAGACCCAGTACTTC
TRBD1	TRBV5-1	.	TRBJ1-4	CASSLRAGGTNEKLFF	TGCGCCAGCAGCTTGAGGGCAGGGGGAACTAATGAAAAACTGTTTTTT
.	TRBV5-4	.	TRBJ2-3	CASSSKTDSTDTQYF	TGTGCCAGCAGCTCAAAAACCGATAGCACAGATACGCAGTATTTT
TRBD1	TRBV5-1	.	TRBJ1-2	CASSLTGQERYGYTF	TGCGCCAGCAGCTTGACCGGACAGGAACGGTATGGCTACACCTTC
TRBD2	TRBV5-4	once	TRBJ2-2	CASSPGLARAAGELFF	TGTGCCAGCAGCCCCGGACTAGCGAGGGCCGCCGGGGAGCTGTTTTTT
.	TRBV30	.	TRBJ1-1	CASTGGALTRTEAFF	TGTGCCAGTACGGGGGGGGCCCTTACACGGACTGAAGCTTTCTTT
TRBD1	TRBV5-1	once	TRBJ2-2	CASSLATGSSTGELFF	TGCGCCAGCAGCTTGGCGACAGGGAGTAGCACCGGGGAGCTGTTTTTT
.	TRBV6-1	.	TRBJ1-2	CASSEAGIYYGYTF	TGTGCCAGCAGTGAAGCAGGGATCTACTATGGCTACACCTTC
.	TRBV6-1	once	TRBJ1-1	CASVGELNTEAFF	TGTGCCAGTGTTGGTGAGCTGAACACTGAAGCTTTCTTT
TRBD2	TRBV7-9	.	TRBJ2-5	CASSLLALETQYF	TGTGCCAGCAGCCTACTAGCGTTAGAGACCCAGTACTTC
TRBD1	TRBV4-2	.	TRBJ2-4	CASSQSAQGAGKNIQYF	TGTGCCAGCAGCCAAAGTGCACAGGGGGCCGGCAAAAACATTCAGTACTTC
.	TRBV4-2	.	TRBJ2-5	CASSQGKKGPRGETQYF	TGTGCCAGCAGCCAGGGGAAGAAAGGGCCCAGAGGGGAGACCCAGTACTTC
.	TRBV6-5	.	TRBJ1-5	CASPGGGNQPQHF	TGTGCCAGCCCGGGGGGAGGCAATCAGCCCCAGCATTTT
.	TRBV11-3	.	TRBJ1-1	CASSVNSMNTEAFF	TGTGCCAGCAGCGTTAATTCAATGAACACTGAAGCTTTCTTT
.	TRBV6-4	few	TRBJ1-1	CASRDSDSNTEAFF	TGTGCCAGCAGAGATTCGGACAGTAACACTGAAGCTTTCTTT
.	TRBV29-1	.	TRBJ1-1	CSGQVAAGAEAFF	TGCAGCGGACAAGTTGCAGCAGGCGCTGAAGCTTTCTTT
.	TRBV2	.	TRBJ2-7	CASSDPSTGTYEQYF	TGTGCCAGCAGTGACCCTTCGACAGGAACCTACGAGCAGTACTTC
TRBD2	TRBV5-1	.	TRBJ2-3	CASSLSGGPSTDTQYF	TGCGCCAGCAGCCTTAGCGGGGGGCCTAGCACAGATACGCAGTATTTT
.	TRBV29-1	few	TRBJ1-1	CSVARNTEAFF	TGCAGCGTTGCCCGGAACACTGAAGCTTTCTTT
.	TRBV25-1	once	TRBJ2-6	CASSAGERTGANVLTF	TGTGCCAGCAGTGCCGGCGAGAGGACTGGGGCCAACGTCCTGACTTTC
TRBD1	TRBV6-5	.	TRBJ1-6	CASSGQHNSPLHF	TGTGCCAGTTCGGGACAGCATAATTCACCCCTCCACTTT
TRBD2	TRBV6-1	once	TRBJ2-7	CASHPGLAAYEQYF	TGTGCCAGCCATCCGGGACTAGCGGCTTACGAGCAGTACTTC
TRBD1	TRBV7-2	.	TRBJ1-1	CASSRSDRDTEAFF	TGTGCCAGCAGCCGTAGTGACAGGGACACTGAAGCTTTCTTT
.	TRBV7-9	.	TRBJ2-3	CASSLSNADTQYF	TGTGCCAGCAGCTTAAGTAACGCAGATACGCAGTATTTT
.	TRBV5-1	once	TRBJ2-7	CASSLVSGATYEQYF	TGCGCCAGCAGCTTGGTATCCGGGGCGACTTACGAGCAGTACTTC
TRBD2	TRBV7-8	.	TRBJ2-5	CASSITGGRVETQYF	TGTGCCAGCAGCATAACGGGGGGGCGTGTGGAGACCCAGTACTTC
.	TRBV7-9	.	TRBJ1-2	CASSQPQGFLNYGYTF	TGTGCCAGCAGCCAACCCCAGGGATTCCTAAACTATGGCTACACCTTC
.	TRBV28	.	TRBJ1-1	CASSNWGVLGSTEAFF	TGTGCCAGCAGTAATTGGGGGGTATTGGGGAGCACTGAAGCTTTCTTT
.	TRBV27	.	TRBJ1-6	CASRRGRGLARGNSPLHF	TGTGCCAGCAGGAGGGGCCGGGGGCTGGCTCGGGGGAATTCACCCCTCCACTTT
TRBD1	TRBV27	.	TRBJ1-2	CASSLSGQGNYGYTF	TGTGCCAGCAGTTTATCGGGACAGGGTAACTATGGCTACACCTTC
TRBD2	TRBV5-6	.	TRBJ2-5	CASSSSMTSEQETQYF	TGTGCCAGCAGCTCCTCGATGACTAGCGAACAAGAGACCCAGTACTTC
TRBD1	TRBV28	.	TRBJ2-1	CASTTETATRDRDRNEQFF	TGTGCCAGCACGACAGAGACAGCCACCCGGGACAGGGACCGCAATGAGCAGTTCTTC
TRBD1	TRBV11-3	.	TRBJ1-1	CASSPRTGLNTEAFF	TGTGCCAGCAGCCCCAGGACAGGGTTGAACACTGAAGCTTTCTTT
.	TRBV30	.	TRBJ2-4	CAWKGGAPPRNIQYF	TGTGCCTGGAAAGGGGGGGCGCCTCCAAGAAACATTCAGTACTTC